Listed below are T cell receptor beta chains from one sample, sequenced in a study of shared clonotypes between healthy human individuals. The data were produced by immunoSEQ multiplex PCR, yet TCRdb's version contains in-frame clones alone and is incomplete. The sample includes over 800,000 clones, 90% to 95% of them seen just once. The specimen was naive CD8+ T cells sorted from blood. The receptors stem from a man in his thirties or forties in good health. Both conserved end residues are part of each CDR3. D genes are given only for firm matches. Size values are once, few and many counts, or a class for expanded clones, and some rows have none.

CDR3nt,CDR3aa,v_gene,j_gene,d_gene,abundance
TGCGCCAGCAGCCCGGACAGGGCCTATGGCTACACCTTC,CASSPDRAYGYTF,TRBV5-1,TRBJ1-2,TRBD1,NA
TGTGCCAGCAGCTTGCTAGCGGGAGGACGGGATACGCAGTATTTT,CASSLLAGGRDTQYF,TRBV5-4,TRBJ2-3,TRBD2,NA
TGTGCCAGTAGTATCGTAGAGCGCACAGATACGCAGTATTTT,CASSIVERTDTQYF,TRBV19,TRBJ2-3,NA,once
TGTGCCAGCAGCGTTCGGAGTGGGGGTTGGGAGACCCAGTACTTC,CASSVRSGGWETQYF,TRBV11-3,TRBJ2-5,NA,NA
TGTGCCACCACCGGGACTAGCGGGTACTACAATGAGCAGTTCTTC,CATTGTSGYYNEQFF,TRBV5-8,TRBJ2-1,TRBD2,NA
TGTGCCAGTAAGGGGCTAGCGGGAGGTAGCCATGAGCAGTTCTTC,CASKGLAGGSHEQFF,TRBV19,TRBJ2-1,TRBD2,NA
TGTGCCAGCAGTCCCCTGAATAGTGAAGCTTTCTTT,CASSPLNSEAFF,TRBV6-5,TRBJ1-1,NA,NA
TGCGCCAGCAGCTTTTCCGGGACAGGGGTTGATGAGCAGTTCTTC,CASSFSGTGVDEQFF,TRBV4-3,TRBJ2-1,TRBD1,once
TGTGCCAGCAGTGAGTGGGCGGGGCAGACCCAGTACTTC,CASSEWAGQTQYF,TRBV2,TRBJ2-5,NA,NA
TGTGCCAGCAGCTACCTCCGGGACCCGTACAATGAGCAGTTCTTC,CASSYLRDPYNEQFF,TRBV7-9,TRBJ2-1,NA,NA
TGTGCCAGCAGCCTAGCGGGAGAGGGAGATACGCAGTATTTT,CASSLAGEGDTQYF,TRBV7-6,TRBJ2-3,TRBD2,NA
TGTGCCAGCAGCTCCCTGGGGACTAGCGGGGCCGAAGAGACCCAGTACTTC,CASSSLGTSGAEETQYF,TRBV7-2,TRBJ2-5,TRBD2,NA
TGTGCCTGGAGTGTACGAGGGTTGGTAGCGCAAGCTTTCTTT,CAWSVRGLVAQAFF,TRBV30,TRBJ1-1,NA,NA
TGTGCCAGCAGCAAAGAAGCCGGGACAGGGGGAAGAGAGCAGTTCTTC,CASSKEAGTGGREQFF,TRBV21-1,TRBJ2-1,NA,NA
TGTGCCAGCAGCCGTGGGACAGATGAAGCTTTCTTT,CASSRGTDEAFF,TRBV14,TRBJ1-1,TRBD1,NA
TGTGCCAGCAGCTTAAGCCCTGGACCCCTGAACACTGAAGCTTTCTTT,CASSLSPGPLNTEAFF,TRBV7-9,TRBJ1-1,NA,NA
TGCGCCAGCAGCCCCTCCGGGACAGGGGGTGATTACGAGCAGTACTTC,CASSPSGTGGDYEQYF,TRBV5-1,TRBJ2-7,TRBD1,NA
TGTGCCAGCAGCTTAGAGAGAGTAGCGGTAGTAGGGGACCAGCCCTACGAGCAGTACTTC,CASSLERVAVVGDQPYEQYF,TRBV11-2,TRBJ2-7,NA,NA
TGTGCCAGCAGCACCAGAGACGGGCTAGCGGACAATGAGCAGTTCTTC,CASSTRDGLADNEQFF,TRBV11-3,TRBJ2-1,TRBD2,NA
TGTGCCAGCTTCGGCGGTACCTACGAGCAGTACTTC,CASFGGTYEQYF,TRBV6-6,TRBJ2-7,NA,once
TGTGCCAGCAGCTTGAGCACAGGGGCCACTGAAGCTTTCTTT,CASSLSTGATEAFF,TRBV5-8,TRBJ1-1,TRBD1,NA
TGTGCCAGCAGCCCGGGACTAGCGCTCCAAGAGACCCAGTACTTC,CASSPGLALQETQYF,TRBV5-5,TRBJ2-5,TRBD2,few
TGTGCCAGCAGCTTAGCCGACGGAGGTAGAGGCACAGATACGCAGTATTTT,CASSLADGGRGTDTQYF,TRBV7-9,TRBJ2-3,NA,NA
TGTGCCAGCAGTCCTCCACTAGGTAGCACAGATACGCAGTATTTT,CASSPPLGSTDTQYF,TRBV28,TRBJ2-3,NA,NA
TGTGCCAGCAGCCCCAGCCCAGTAGTGGCCACAGATACGCAGTATTTT,CASSPSPVVATDTQYF,TRBV7-2,TRBJ2-3,NA,NA
TGTGCCAGCAGCCAAGAATCTAAAGCGCGCCACGGGGATCAGCCCCAGCATTTT,CASSQESKARHGDQPQHF,TRBV4-2,TRBJ1-5,NA,NA
TGTGCCAGCTTTGGACTTCAACCGGGGGAGCTGTTTTTT,CASFGLQPGELFF,TRBV2,TRBJ2-2,NA,NA
TGCGCCAGCAGCCAAGCTCTAGCGACTGAGCAGTTCTTC,CASSQALATEQFF,TRBV4-1,TRBJ2-1,NA,NA
TGTGCCAGCAGTGAAACTCGACCGGGCAGAACCTACGAGCAGTACTTC,CASSETRPGRTYEQYF,TRBV6-1,TRBJ2-7,NA,NA
TGTGCCAGCAGCCGAGGAGCTCGTACTAACTATGGCTACACCTTC,CASSRGARTNYGYTF,TRBV7-9,TRBJ1-2,NA,NA
TGTGCCAGCAGCTTAGGGATTCCGGGACAGGGGGTTTGGCAGTACTTC,CASSLGIPGQGVWQYF,TRBV7-8,TRBJ2-7,TRBD1,NA
TGTGCCAGCAGCCAACGGACCCCCCCCGGAAAAGCGCAGTATTTT,CASSQRTPPGKAQYF,TRBV14,TRBJ2-3,NA,NA
TGTGCCAGCAGTTTTATTGAAAAGGGATCGATCGATGAGCAGTTCTTC,CASSFIEKGSIDEQFF,TRBV28,TRBJ2-1,NA,NA
TGTGCCAGCAGTTTACTTGGCCAGGGGGTCGACGAGCAGTACTTC,CASSLLGQGVDEQYF,TRBV27,TRBJ2-7,TRBD1,NA
TGTGCCAGCAGCTTAACCCGGACTAGCGGGAGACAAGGGACCTACAATGAGCAGTTCTTC,CASSLTRTSGRQGTYNEQFF,TRBV2,TRBJ2-1,TRBD2,once
TGTGCCAGTAGTATAGGACAAGACTACGAGCAGTACTTC,CASSIGQDYEQYF,TRBV19,TRBJ2-7,NA,NA
TGTGCCAGCTCCGGGACTAGCGGGTGGGAGACCCAGTACTTC,CASSGTSGWETQYF,TRBV19,TRBJ2-5,TRBD2,NA
TGTGCCAGCAGCTCACCCCGCGGGGGGAACACCGGGGAGCTGTTTTTT,CASSSPRGGNTGELFF,TRBV7-9,TRBJ2-2,TRBD2,NA
TGCGCCAGCAGCTTGTCGCGTGTTATTCCAGGGGCCCCCTACGAGCAGTACTTC,CASSLSRVIPGAPYEQYF,TRBV5-1,TRBJ2-7,NA,NA
TGTGCCAGCAGCCCAGGGACTAGCGGCAGGACCTACAATGAGCAGTTCTTC,CASSPGTSGRTYNEQFF,TRBV13,TRBJ2-1,TRBD2,NA
TGCGCCAGCAGCCAAGATTCCATAGCCTGGGAGCTGTTTTTT,CASSQDSIAWELFF,TRBV4-3,TRBJ2-2,NA,NA
TGTGCCAGCAGCTTGGCAGTTAGTGGCAATCAGCCCCAGCATTTT,CASSLAVSGNQPQHF,TRBV5-5,TRBJ1-5,NA,NA
TGTGCCAGCAGTTTCTGGAGCCAATCTGCCGAGCAGTACTTC,CASSFWSQSAEQYF,TRBV28,TRBJ2-7,NA,NA
TGTGCCAGCAGCGGCCGGGCCAACTCCTACGAGCAGTACTTC,CASSGRANSYEQYF,TRBV7-6,TRBJ2-7,NA,NA
TGTGCCAGCAGTGACACCGGGTATTACGAGCAGTACTTC,CASSDTGYYEQYF,TRBV2,TRBJ2-7,NA,many
TGTGCCTGGAGTATCGGGGGGACGGGAGAGCAGTACTTC,CAWSIGGTGEQYF,TRBV30,TRBJ2-7,TRBD2,NA
TGTGCCAGCAGTTGGACGAGGAACTATGGCTACACCTTC,CASSWTRNYGYTF,TRBV28,TRBJ1-2,NA,NA
TGTGCCAGCAGCTTACCGAGCTCCTACGAGCAGTACTTC,CASSLPSSYEQYF,TRBV7-6,TRBJ2-7,NA,NA
TGTGCCAGTAGCCCGGGACTAGCAGTGCCCTCCTACGAGCAGTACTTC,CASSPGLAVPSYEQYF,TRBV19,TRBJ2-7,TRBD2,NA
TGTGCCACCAGCCGGGACAGGGCCGTGAACACTGAAGCTTTCTTT,CATSRDRAVNTEAFF,TRBV15,TRBJ1-1,TRBD1,NA
TGCGCCAGCAGCCAAGATGTGGGCGACCCCGAGCAGTACTTC,CASSQDVGDPEQYF,TRBV4-3,TRBJ2-7,NA,once